These T cell receptor beta chains were read from a single sample in a study of blood T cell repertoires in COVID-19. Sequencing used immunoSEQ multiplex PCR; TCRdb keeps in-frame clones, though not all of them. The sample shows approximately 190,000 clones, just under 85% of them seen only once. Sequenced: peripheral blood. The receptors here all came from a woman in her seventies with active or convalescent COVID-19. The CDR3 runs from the conserved cysteine through the conserved F or W. The D gene is left open where the match is weak. Size tells how often a clone was seen (once, few, many) or the class of an expanded clone, and some rows leave it out.

V,size,D,CDR3
TRBV19,.,.,CASSINRADYGYTF
TRBV6-1,once,.,CASSELLPAAPGPSGNTIYF
TRBV11-3,.,TRBD2,CASSLGLAGGNTGELFF
TRBV19,few,.,CASSGDWAEAFF
TRBV28,.,.,CASMNWGVSYEQYF
TRBV28,once,TRBD2,CASSLAPFQLAGGNSTDTQYF
TRBV19,.,.,CASIFTGTDNEQFF
TRBV4-1,.,TRBD2,CASSQVRGLADAYEQYF
TRBV30,many,TRBD1,CASQTGTGLTYTF
TRBV24-1,.,TRBD2,CATSDLPGTSGRGVAETQYF
TRBV5-1,.,TRBD1,CASSALRQGGSTEAFF
TRBV6-6,.,.,CASCVGPVDTQYF
TRBV24-1,.,.,CATSAGAYQPQHF
TRBV28,.,.,CASTRESNQPQHF
TRBV6-6,.,TRBD2,CASSPSLAGVRYEQYF
TRBV19,.,.,CASANREGSDTQYF
TRBV27,.,.,CASSLSPGYGNQPQHF
TRBV27,.,TRBD2,CASSLWGGYNEQFF
TRBV4-2,.,TRBD1,CASARDREVSGYTF
TRBV7-6,.,.,CASSEYPPERGNNEQFF
TRBV7-9,.,TRBD1,CASSRDRDQETQYF
TRBV5-1,.,.,CASRASTDTQYF
TRBV6-1,.,.,CASSAQPGTLDHQPQHF
TRBV7-7,.,TRBD2,CASSPRGGHTQYF
TRBV9,.,TRBD2,CASSVVPISGTSGSRNEQFF
TRBV11-2,once,TRBD2,CASRKPGSGRRGTGELFF
TRBV28,.,TRBD1,CASSWTGAYGYTF
TRBV12-1,.,.,CASSFAQSQDF
TRBV2,.,.,CASRRGSGANVLTF
TRBV10-3,.,TRBD1,CAISERTGLNTEAFF
TRBV5-4,.,TRBD2,CASSLIKLAGTISYEQYF
TRBV5-4,few,.,CASSPTPGRAFF
TRBV2,.,TRBD1,CACGQEWGEQYF
TRBV18,.,.,CASSQGLQETQYF
TRBV6-6,.,.,CASSPHSYNRAVVEKLFF
TRBV28,few,.,CASGGVAGYTF
TRBV5-4,.,TRBD2,CASSRGVREGNEQFF
TRBV6-4,.,.,CASSDYLRSLRMINEKLFF
TRBV11-1,.,TRBD1,CASSLGATGDEQYF
TRBV3-1/TRBV3-2,.,.,CASSQAEGYTF
TRBV6-6,.,TRBD1,CASSYSSGTGGDSPLPRETQYF
TRBV27,.,TRBD1,CASSFGTGGYEQYF
TRBV2,.,.,CASKLEANTEAFF
TRBV5-1,.,.,CASSLGRGVSGRETQYF
TRBV5-1,once,TRBD1,CASSGQGAGEQYF